This T cell receptor beta chain is drawn from a study of T cell repertoires in cytomegalovirus infection. Across the study: Both CMV infection and a matching HLA type were indicated by public TCR beta signatures.

Turning to this clonotype: Its cognate antigen is unknown.

CDR1 is MNHNS and CDR2 is SASEGT in the germline V gene. This CDR3 comprises 17 residues. V gave up 2 bases and J gave up 3 bases; unmatched junction bases: 7. Using its own MiXCR run on the reads, TCRdb lists one record per CDR3 protein. The sample has around 120,000 distinct CDR3 sequences, roughly 41% seen once; the top ten hold roughly 70%. The receptor's source is a human donor in good health (CMV status not recorded). Some clones in this sample may be carry-over from other donors' samples. The material sequenced was CD8+ T cells from cultured PBMCs, taken from culture after CMV antigen stimulation. V gene TRBV6-1 combines with J gene TRBJ2-1; the match to TRBD2 covers 10 bases. The chain's CDR3 is CASSEWGVAGGYNEQFF. The CDR3 nucleotides read TGTGCCAGCAGTGAATGGGGGGTAGCGGGGGGCTACAATGAGCAGTTCTTC.